The T cell receptor (beta chain) under discussion was sequenced for a study of shared clonotypes between healthy human individuals. In the original processing: Filtering differed because ImmunoSEQ produced junction-only sequences that carried no quality scores. Data came from immunoSEQ multiplex PCR; TCRdb stores just in-frame clones and leaves some out. V, J and clone size were drawn from that table, and D and trimming were deduced from the DNA. The sample carries 2.3 million or so clones, 80% to 95% recorded once. Sequenced input: naive CD4+ T cells from PBMCs. Subset specified: CD45RA+ positively selected. The receptor was derived from a man aged 18 to 30 in good health. Some clones in this sample may be carry-over from other donors' samples.

This CDR3 reads CASSLTSGGPEQFF. In DNA form, the CDR3 reads TGTGCCAGCAGCTTAACTAGCGGAGGACCTGAGCAGTTCTTC. The chain has TRBV9 and TRBJ2-1; 8 positions match TRBD2. Per the germline V gene, CDR1 is SGDLS and CDR2 is YYNGEE. This CDR3 contains 14 residues. V shed 4 bases and J 9 bases; nucleotides not matched to a gene: 9.